This is a list of T cell receptor beta chains from one sample in a study of T cell responses to AZD1222 COVID-19 vaccine. This table comes from immunoSEQ multiplex PCR, and its TCRdb copy is limited to in-frame clones, with some not included. Seen here are 110,000 to 150,000 clones, approximately 93% observed once, and the top ten hold under 6.5%. The sequencing used peripheral blood, collected on day 0 of AZD1222 vaccination. The receptors stem from an adult in good health. Each CDR3 is given with its conserved first and last residue. The D gene is left open where the match is weak. Not every row has a clone size; where given, it reads once, few, many or a size class.

J | size | D | V | CDR3 | DNA
TRBJ2-2 | NA | NA | TRBV21-1 | CAQGEPGELFF | TGTGCCCAGGGGGAGCCCGGGGAGCTGTTTTTT
TRBJ2-1 | few | NA | TRBV19 | CASSMGYRAQREQFF | TGTGCCAGTAGTATGGGATACAGGGCCCAGCGTGAGCAGTTCTTC
TRBJ2-3 | NA | NA | TRBV25-1 | CASSPARAGSTDTQYF | TGTGCCAGCAGCCCCGCCCGAGCGGGCAGCACAGATACGCAGTATTTT
TRBJ1-1 | NA | TRBD1 | TRBV19 | CASSRQQGDTEAFF | TGTGCCAGTAGTCGCCAACAGGGGGACACTGAAGCTTTCTTT
TRBJ2-3 | NA | NA | TRBV5-8 | CASSLGLGDTQYF | TGTGCCAGCAGCTTGGGGCTTGGGGATACGCAGTATTTT
TRBJ2-2 | NA | TRBD1 | TRBV24-1 | CATSDGTGPTGELFF | TGTGCCACCAGTGATGGGACAGGACCAACCGGGGAGCTGTTTTTT
TRBJ2-3 | once | TRBD2 | TRBV30 | CAWSSLAERYPRTDTQYF | TGTGCCTGGTCCTCACTAGCGGAGAGATACCCCCGCACAGATACGCAGTATTTT
TRBJ2-3 | NA | NA | TRBV5-6 | CASSLAQTDTQYF | TGTGCCAGCAGCTTGGCCCAAACAGATACGCAGTATTTT
TRBJ1-4 | NA | TRBD1 | TRBV27 | CASSPGTGAEKLFF | TGTGCCAGCAGTCCCGGGACAGGCGCCGAAAAACTGTTTTTT
TRBJ2-7 | once | TRBD2 | TRBV11-2 | CASSPTAGGVSEQYF | TGTGCCAGCAGCCCTACAGCGGGAGGCGTAAGCGAGCAGTACTTC
TRBJ2-3 | NA | NA | TRBV24-1 | CATREAGTDTQYF | TGTGCCACCAGGGAAGCCGGCACAGATACGCAGTATTTT
TRBJ2-5 | NA | TRBD2 | TRBV24-1 | CATSDSYGLAGMIQETQYF | TGTGCCACCAGTGATTCTTACGGACTAGCGGGTATGATACAAGAGACCCAGTACTTC
TRBJ1-1 | NA | NA | TRBV30 | CAWSGDGRMNTEAFF | TGTGCCTGGAGTGGCGATGGGAGAATGAACACTGAAGCTTTCTTT
TRBJ2-1 | NA | NA | TRBV28 | CASSLGETRYNEQFF | TGTGCCAGCAGTTTAGGGGAGACTAGATACAATGAGCAGTTCTTC
TRBJ2-7 | NA | TRBD1 | TRBV3-1/TRBV3-2 | CASSLGTGSAEQYF | TGTGCCAGCAGCCTCGGGACAGGGTCGGCCGAGCAGTACTTC
TRBJ1-6 | NA | NA | TRBV30 | CAWSVEGIYNSPLHF | TGTGCCTGGAGTGTAGAGGGGATATATAATTCACCCCTCCACTTT
TRBJ2-7 | NA | NA | TRBV5-1 | CASSLVPGVIGYEQYF | TGCGCCAGCAGCTTGGTTCCGGGAGTGATAGGCTACGAGCAGTACTTC
TRBJ2-7 | once | NA | TRBV15 | CATSRDLGTEQYF | TGTGCCACCAGCAGAGATCTAGGGACCGAGCAGTACTTC
TRBJ2-6 | NA | NA | TRBV10-2 | CASREGRASGANVLTF | TGCGCCAGCAGGGAGGGACGGGCCTCTGGGGCCAACGTCCTGACTTTC
TRBJ2-7 | NA | NA | TRBV5-1 | CASSFGESYEQYF | TGCGCCAGCAGCTTCGGGGAGAGCTACGAGCAGTACTTC
TRBJ1-2 | NA | NA | TRBV1 | CTSSHGDRLHGYTF | TGCACCAGCAGCCATGGGGACAGGTTACATGGCTACACCTTC
TRBJ2-1 | NA | NA | TRBV30 | CVGSSYNEQFF | TGTGTCGGGAGCTCCTACAATGAGCAGTTCTTC
TRBJ1-2 | NA | TRBD1 | TRBV4-1 | CASSQSSGGYYGYTF | TGCGCCAGCAGCCAATCCTCAGGGGGCTACTATGGCTACACCTTC
TRBJ2-7 | NA | TRBD2 | TRBV9 | CASSVGFGRESYEQYF | TGTGCCAGCAGCGTAGGGTTCGGGCGGGAGTCCTACGAGCAGTACTTC
TRBJ2-1 | NA | NA | TRBV28 | CASRYGLNPYNEQFF | TGTGCCAGCAGGTACGGACTAAACCCCTACAATGAGCAGTTCTTC
TRBJ1-5 | NA | NA | TRBV24-1 | CATSDLSDTVHF | TGTGCCACCAGTGATTTGTCGGACACGGTCCATTTT
TRBJ2-7 | NA | NA | TRBV5-1 | CASSLDGGSYEQYF | TGCGCCAGCAGCTTGGATGGAGGTTCCTACGAGCAGTACTTC
TRBJ1-2 | NA | TRBD1 | TRBV30 | CAWSDPTGGLGYTF | TGTGCCTGGAGTGACCCGACAGGGGGCCTCGGCTACACCTTC
TRBJ1-2 | NA | TRBD1 | TRBV4-1 | CASSQRQGDSYGYTF | TGCGCCAGCAGCCAGCGACAGGGGGATAGCTATGGCTACACCTTC
TRBJ1-3 | NA | NA | TRBV5-4 | CASSLDPASSGNTIYF | TGTGCCAGCAGCTTGGACCCGGCCAGCTCTGGAAACACCATATATTTT
TRBJ1-4 | once | NA | TRBV11-1 | CASSLADGINEKLFF | TGTGCCAGCAGCTTAGCTGACGGGATAAATGAAAAACTGTTTTTT
TRBJ1-1 | NA | NA | TRBV2 | CASSPGGHLNTEAFF | TGTGCCAGCAGCCCGGGGGGACACCTGAACACTGAAGCTTTCTTT
TRBJ1-1 | NA | NA | TRBV19 | CASSLTQNTEAFF | TGTGCCAGTAGCCTGACACAGAACACTGAAGCTTTCTTT
TRBJ1-6 | NA | NA | TRBV6-5 | CASSYPGSPLHF | TGTGCCAGCAGTTATCCGGGATCACCCCTCCACTTT
TRBJ2-3 | once | NA | TRBV21-1 | CASSIRDRGPDTQYF | TGTGCCAGCAGCATCCGGGACAGGGGGCCAGATACGCAGTATTTT
TRBJ1-1 | NA | NA | TRBV10-3 | CAISESRLNTEAFF | TGTGCCATCAGTGAGTCGAGGCTGAACACTGAAGCTTTCTTT
TRBJ1-1 | NA | TRBD1 | TRBV5-1 | CASSLAGQDLNTEAFF | TGCGCCAGCAGCTTGGCCGGACAGGATCTGAACACTGAAGCTTTCTTT
TRBJ1-5 | NA | TRBD1 | TRBV28 | CASSVTGGGQGQPQHF | TGTGCCAGCAGTGTGACAGGGGGCGGACAGGGGCAGCCCCAGCATTTT
TRBJ1-2 | NA | TRBD1 | TRBV6-5 | CASRPTGGNDGYTF | TGTGCCAGCAGGCCTACAGGGGGCAACGATGGCTACACCTTC
TRBJ2-6 | NA | NA | TRBV27 | CASYGGNSGANVLTF | TGTGCCAGCTATGGGGGGAACTCTGGGGCCAACGTCCTGACTTTC
TRBJ1-2 | NA | TRBD1 | TRBV3-1/TRBV3-2 | CASSHETGKDYGYTF | TGTGCCAGCAGCCATGAGACAGGGAAGGACTATGGCTACACCTTC
TRBJ1-5 | NA | NA | TRBV6-1 | CASSEAQGSLRPQHF | TGTGCCAGCAGTGAAGCGCAGGGCAGTCTTAGGCCCCAGCATTTT
TRBJ2-1 | once | TRBD2 | TRBV6-5 | CASSYSTLAGWFF | TGTGCCAGCAGTTACTCGACACTAGCGGGGTGGTTCTTC
TRBJ1-1 | NA | NA | TRBV18 | CASSPTGGTNTEAFF | TGTGCCAGCTCCCCTACGGGGGGAACGAACACTGAAGCTTTCTTT
TRBJ1-2 | NA | TRBD1 | TRBV11-2 | CASSMTGYGYTF | TGTGCCAGCAGTATGACAGGGTATGGCTACACCTTC
TRBJ1-3 | NA | NA | TRBV7-9 | CASSPVSGHFGSGNTIYF | TGTGCCAGCAGCCCCGTCTCGGGTCACTTCGGTTCTGGAAACACCATATATTTT
TRBJ1-5 | NA | NA | TRBV19 | CASSILSSNQPQHF | TGTGCCAGTAGTATCTTAAGCAGCAATCAGCCCCAGCATTTT
TRBJ2-5 | NA | TRBD2 | TRBV5-1 | CASAPRAGEETQYF | TGCGCCAGCGCCCCCCGAGCGGGAGAGGAGACCCAGTACTTC
TRBJ1-2 | NA | NA | TRBV5-6 | CASSLPTSGYTF | TGTGCCAGCAGCTTGCCGACGAGTGGCTACACCTTC
TRBJ2-1 | NA | TRBD1 | TRBV11-2 | CASGGHRGSYNEQFF | TGTGCCAGCGGAGGACACAGGGGCTCCTACAATGAGCAGTTCTTC
TRBJ2-5 | once | TRBD1 | TRBV9 | CASSLGTGVSEETQYF | TGTGCCAGCAGCCTTGGGACAGGGGTGTCGGAAGAGACCCAGTACTTC
TRBJ2-5 | NA | NA | TRBV7-9 | CASSFPGQETQYF | TGTGCCAGCAGCTTTCCGGGCCAAGAGACCCAGTACTTC
TRBJ1-1 | NA | NA | TRBV6-5 | CASSSFRQNTEAFF | TGTGCCAGCAGTTCTTTCCGACAGAACACTGAAGCTTTCTTT